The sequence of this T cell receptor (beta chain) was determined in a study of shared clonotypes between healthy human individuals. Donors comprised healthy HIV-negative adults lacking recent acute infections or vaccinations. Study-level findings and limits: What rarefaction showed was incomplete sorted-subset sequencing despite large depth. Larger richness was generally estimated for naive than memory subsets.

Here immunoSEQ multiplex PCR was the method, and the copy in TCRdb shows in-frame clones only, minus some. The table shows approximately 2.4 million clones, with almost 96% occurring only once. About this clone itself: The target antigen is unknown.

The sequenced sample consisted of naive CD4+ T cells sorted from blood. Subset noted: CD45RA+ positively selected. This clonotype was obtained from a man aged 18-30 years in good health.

CDR3 loop: CASSQGMGQGRSSNQPQHF. In DNA form, the CDR3 reads TGCGCCAGCAGCCAAGGTATGGGACAGGGGAGATCAAGCAATCAGCCCCAGCATTTT. This chain links TRBV4-1 with TRBJ1-5; 10 positions match TRBD1. V gave up 1 base and J gave up 1 base; unmatched junction bases: 10. The CDR3 totals 19 residues. CDR1 and CDR2 (germline): MGHRA, YSYEKL.